Presented here are 9 T cell receptor beta chains from one specimen sequenced in a study of OX40 agonist ivuxolimab in advanced cancers. TCRdb's table, derived via immunoSEQ multiplex PCR, lists solely in-frame clones and lacks some. The sample shows 70,000 to 95,000 clones, 84% of them seen only once. The sample was CD4+ or CD8+ T cells sorted from blood, taken in a trial of the OX40 agonist ivuxolimab. These receptor sequences come from an adult with an advanced solid tumor such as melanoma, head and neck, liver or kidney cancer.

The chain combines TRBV4-2 with TRBJ1-2; a weak D match, TRBD1 (5 bases). The CDR3 spans 15 residues. V was clipped by 0 bases and J by 0 bases, with 8 bases between them. CDR1 is LGHNA and CDR2 is YNFKEQ in the germline V gene. CDR3: CASSQEWGTNYGYTF. The CDR3 DNA reads as TGTGCCAGCAGCCAAGAATGGGGGACTAACTATGGCTACACCTTC.

The chain combines TRBV28 with TRBJ2-1; TRBD1 matches at 7 bases. The CDR3 consists of 16 residues. Per germline, CDR1 MDHEN and CDR2 SYDVKM. After removal of 6 bases from V and 6 bases from J, the junction contained 14 bases not matched to a gene. CDR3 DNA: TGTGCCAGCAGCCAGCCGGGGACAGCCCGGACCAATGAGCAGTTCTTC. Translating gives CASSQPGTARTNEQFF.

The chain is built from TRBV5-1 and TRBJ2-3; TRBD1 might be the D (5 bases). CDR1 is SGHRS and CDR2 is YFSETQ in the germline V gene. This CDR3 contains 17 residues. V lost 2 bases and J lost 2, with 18 bases in between. DNA of the CDR3: TGCGCCAGCAGCTTTAGGGCTCAAGGGGTCCTCACAGATACGCAGTATTTT. This translates into CASSFRAQGVLTDTQYF. The variable domain in full, completed from reference TRBV5-1 and TRBJ2-3, reads KAGVTQTPRYLIKTRGQQVTLSCSPISGHRSVSWYQQTPGQGLQFLFEYFSETQRNKGNFPGRFSGRQFSNSRSEMNVSTLELGDSALYLCASSFRAQGVLTDTQYFGPGTRLTVL.

The V gene is TRBV28, the J gene TRBJ1-5; D is uncertain. The CDR3 is 11 residues long. V lost 5 bases to trimming and J lost 7 bases, with 6 bases between them. Germline CDR1 and CDR2: MDHEN and SYDVKM. The CDR3, as DNA: TGTGCCAGCAGTATTAGACAGCCCCAGCATTTT. Amino acid sequence: CASSIRQPQHF.

This chain connects TRBV5-4 to TRBJ1-2; perhaps TRBD1 as D (5 bases). V lost 0 bases to trimming and J lost 3 bases, with 12 bases between them. Germline lookup yields CDR1 SGHNT and CDR2 YYREEE (reference sequence). The CDR3 spans 15 residues. CDR3 amino acids: CASSLAFGGDYGYTF. CDR3 nucleotide sequence: TGTGCCAGCAGCTTGGCTTTCGGGGGGGACTATGGCTACACCTTC.

V gene TRBV7-6 combines with J gene TRBJ1-4; D gene unclear. The V end lost 3 bases, the J end lost 4 bases, and 12 bases lay between the germline ends. The CDR3 has 15 residues. Per germline, CDR1 SGHVS and CDR2 FNYEAQ. This chain's CDR3 is CASSFSLGNNEKLFF. DNA of the CDR3: TGTGCCAGCAGCTTCAGTTTAGGAAATAATGAAAAACTGTTTTTT.

CDR3 in amino acids: CAKPPLETQYF. The CDR3 DNA reads TGCGCTAAGCCCCCTTTGGAGACCCAGTACTTC. This chain joins TRBV10-1 and TRBJ2-5; D not resolved. The CDR3 is 11 amino acids. The germline V gene has CDR1 WNHNN and CDR2 SYGVQD (reference sequence).

The chain is built from TRBV5-1 and TRBJ2-5, with TRBD1 matching over 7 bases. Germline V CDR1 and CDR2: SGHRS, YFSETQ. The CDR3 spans 15 residues. J gave up 5 bases and V 0 bases, and 7 bases lay outside the gene matches. The CDR3 reads CASSLGQGQQETQYF. The CDR3 region has the DNA TGCGCCAGCAGCTTGGGACAGGGTCAACAGGAGACCCAGTACTTC.

The CDR3 region is CASTDSGGNQPQHF. CDR3 DNA: TGTGCCAGCACCGACTCCGGGGGCAATCAGCCCCAGCATTTT. This chain joins TRBV6-6 and TRBJ1-5; D unresolved. CDR1 is MNHNY and CDR2 is SVGAGI in the germline V gene (reference sequence). CDR3 size: 14 residues. Trimming took 7 bases from V and 2 from J, leaving 12 bases between them.